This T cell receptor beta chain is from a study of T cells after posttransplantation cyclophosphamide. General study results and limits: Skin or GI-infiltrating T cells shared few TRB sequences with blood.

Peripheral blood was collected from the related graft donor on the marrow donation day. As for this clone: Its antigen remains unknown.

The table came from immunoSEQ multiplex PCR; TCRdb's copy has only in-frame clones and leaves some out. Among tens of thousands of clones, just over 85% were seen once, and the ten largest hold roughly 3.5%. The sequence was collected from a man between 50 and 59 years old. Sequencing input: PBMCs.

CDR3 in amino acids: CANRLSSGGYNEQFF. CDR3 nucleotide sequence: TGTGCCAACCGACTCTCTAGCGGGGGTTACAATGAGCAGTTCTTC. The chain combines TRBV2 with TRBJ2-1; 10 bases are a match to TRBD2. From germline, CDR1 is SNHLY and CDR2 FYNNEI. The CDR3 has 15 residues. V lost 10 bases to trimming and J lost 4 bases; unmatched junction nucleotides: 10.